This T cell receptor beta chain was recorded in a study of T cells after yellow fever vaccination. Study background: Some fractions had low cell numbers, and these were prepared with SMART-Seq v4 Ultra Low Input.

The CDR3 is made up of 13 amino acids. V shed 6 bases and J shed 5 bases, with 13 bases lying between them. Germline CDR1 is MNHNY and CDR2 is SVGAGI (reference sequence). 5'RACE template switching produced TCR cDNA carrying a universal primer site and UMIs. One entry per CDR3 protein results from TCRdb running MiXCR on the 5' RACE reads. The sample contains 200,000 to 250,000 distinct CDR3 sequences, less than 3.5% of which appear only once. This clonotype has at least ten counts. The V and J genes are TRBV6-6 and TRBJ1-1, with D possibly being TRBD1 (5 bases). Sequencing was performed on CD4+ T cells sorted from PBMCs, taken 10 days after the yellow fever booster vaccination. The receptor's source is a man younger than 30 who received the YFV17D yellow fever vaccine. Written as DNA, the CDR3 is TGTGCCAGCAGCAGTACAGGAGATACTGAAGCTTTCTTT. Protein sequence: CASSSTGDTEAFF.